One sample yielded the 4 T cell receptor beta chains listed below, sequenced in a study of cytomegalovirus exposure and HLA in healthy donors. PCR involved 60 Vbeta and 13 Jbeta primers. TCRdb's table, derived via immunoSEQ multiplex PCR, lists solely in-frame clones and lacks some. The sample lists approximately 190,000 clones, over 65% occurring once. The sample taken for sequencing was PBMCs. These TCRs come from a boy younger than 10 in good health and CMV-seronegative.

This clone was seen only a few times. CDR3: CASSLGQQETQYF. The CDR3 DNA reads as TGTGCCAGCAGCTTGGGACAGCAAGAGACCCAGTACTTC. The V and J genes are TRBV11-3 and TRBJ2-5; 7 bases agree with TRBD1. The CDR3 contains 13 residues. Germline-derived CDR1 and CDR2 are SGHNT and YENEEA. Germline trimming cut 3 bases from V and 2 bases from J; bases unmatched to any gene: 0.

This sequence joins TRBV27 and TRBJ1-1; weak D call: TRBD1 (6 bases). This CDR3 has 18 residues. CDR1 and CDR2 from the germline V gene are MNHEY and SMNVEV (reference sequence). Trimming took 7 bases from V and 4 from J, leaving 28 bases between them. The CDR3 DNA reads as TGTGCCAGCACCCGGCCAGGTATCAAAGGGCCAGGGGTCACTGAAGCTTTCTTT. Translated: CASTRPGIKGPGVTEAFF.

V is TRBV4-2 and J is TRBJ2-2; D gene ambiguous. CDR3 length equals 13 residues. Trimming stripped 1 base from V and 6 bases from J, with 6 bases between. Per the germline V gene, CDR1 is LGHNA and CDR2 is YNFKEQ. The CDR3 bases are TGTGCCAGCAGCCAAGTTCGAGCCGGGGAGCTGTTTTTT. Amino acids: CASSQVRAGELFF.

The chain carries TRBV6-1 and TRBJ1-1, with D possibly being TRBD1 (6 bases). This CDR3 is built from 13 residues. Trimming took off 3 bases at V and 5 bases at J, with 10 bases between the two ends. Germline-derived CDR1 and CDR2 are MNHNS and SASEGT. The CDR3 nucleotides are TGTGCCAGCAGTGAGCCAGGGGAGACTGAAGCTTTCTTT. Translation gives CASSEPGETEAFF.